These T cell receptor beta chains were read from a single sample in a study of T cells in Graves' hyperthyroidism and ophthalmopathy. TCRdb re-derived calls from the multiplex PCR reads in MiXCR, one entry per CDR3 protein. This table holds about 600,000 distinct CDR3 sequences, roughly 15% found once. Material: blood. The receptors derive from a woman in her forties with Graves' ophthalmopathy. The CDR3 runs from the conserved cysteine through the conserved F or W. The order of the fields is clone size, D gene, J gene, V gene, CDR3 DNA, CDR3 protein. The D gene is left open where the match is weak. Clone size appears in some rows only: once, few, many, or a class for an expanded clone.

few,NA,TRBJ2-7,TRBV29-1,TGCAGCGGTAGACTGGGATCGGGTGAGCAGTACTTC,CSGRLGSGEQYF
NA,TRBD1,TRBJ2-1,TRBV6-1,TGTGCCAGCACCCCGGACAGGAATGAGCAGTTCTTC,CASTPDRNEQFF
NA,NA,TRBJ1-4,TRBV30,TGTGCCTGGAGCCCCATCCTCAGGGAGGAAAAACTGTTTTTT,CAWSPILREEKLFF
few,NA,TRBJ1-1,TRBV6-1,TGTGCCAGCAGATCACAGGGCTTCACTGAAGCTTTCTTT,CASRSQGFTEAFF
many,TRBD2,TRBJ2-2,TRBV30,TGTGCCTGCCATGGACTAGCGTCCGACACCGGGGAGCTGTTTTTT,CACHGLASDTGELFF
few,TRBD1,TRBJ1-4,TRBV7-2,TGTGCCAGCAGCTTAAGGGCCGGGACAGGGCCTGAAAAACTGTTTTTT,CASSLRAGTGPEKLFF
few,TRBD1,TRBJ2-2,TRBV7-9,TGTGCCAGCAGCAAAAAACCCCCCGGGACAGAGAACACCGGGGAGCTGTTTTTT,CASSKKPPGTENTGELFF
many,TRBD1,TRBJ2-3,TRBV6-1,TGTGCCAGCAGTGAGGGACAGGGGGCAGATACGCAGTATTTT,CASSEGQGADTQYF
few,NA,TRBJ2-7,TRBV20-1,TGCAGTGCCTTTAGGGGGTACGAGCAGTACTTC,CSAFRGYEQYF
many,TRBD1,TRBJ1-5,TRBV18,TGTGCCAGCTCACCAGAGGCAGGGGGGAATCAGCCCCAGCATTTT,CASSPEAGGNQPQHF
many,TRBD2,TRBJ2-3,TRBV27,TGTGCCAGCAGACCACATCCGGGAGGGGCCGTCACAGATACGCAGTATTTT,CASRPHPGGAVTDTQYF
few,NA,TRBJ2-3,TRBV6-5,TGTGCCAGCAGTTACAGCCGCGGGATCACAGATACGCAGTATTTT,CASSYSRGITDTQYF
many,TRBD1,TRBJ2-1,TRBV2,TGTGCCAGCCTCCGGGACAGCGCCTACAATGAGCAGTTCTTC,CASLRDSAYNEQFF
NA,NA,TRBJ1-5,TRBV10-3,TGTGCCATCAGTGACCGGTTCAATCAGCCCCAGCATTTT,CAISDRFNQPQHF
NA,NA,TRBJ2-3,TRBV27,TGTGCCAGCAGTTTAGTGGGCAGGGGCGAAGATACGCAGTATTTT,CASSLVGRGEDTQYF
many,TRBD2,TRBJ2-1,TRBV7-6,TGTGCCAGCAGCTTAGGGAGACTAGCGGGAGGGAGTCTTAATGAGCAGTTCTTC,CASSLGRLAGGSLNEQFF
many,NA,TRBJ1-5,TRBV28,TGTGCCAGCAGTAAACCTTGGGGCAATCAGCCCCAGCATTTT,CASSKPWGNQPQHF
many,TRBD2,TRBJ2-5,TRBV10-3,TGTGCCATCAGTGAAAGCAAGCGGGAGGGCCCAGAGACCCAGTACTTC,CAISESKREGPETQYF
many,TRBD1,TRBJ1-1,TRBV12-3/TRBV12-4,TGTGCCAGCAGAAGACAGGGAAACACTGAAGCTTTCTTT,CASRRQGNTEAFF
many,TRBD2,TRBJ2-5,TRBV5-5,TGTGCCAGCAGCCTTGTAAGCGGGGGGCGAGAGACCCAGTACTTC,CASSLVSGGRETQYF
NA,TRBD2,TRBJ2-2,TRBV5-1,TGCGCCAGCAGCTTGTCAGCGGGAGTGATACGCGGGGAGCTGTTTTTT,CASSLSAGVIRGELFF
many,TRBD1,TRBJ2-3,TRBV5-6,TGTGCCAGCAGCTTCAGACGGGACAGGATCCGAGATACGCAGTATTTT,CASSFRRDRIRDTQYF
many,NA,TRBJ1-5,TRBV2,TGTGCCAGCAGTGCCCTGTTAAATAGCAATCAGCCCCAGCATTTT,CASSALLNSNQPQHF